Given below is one TCR beta chain in context. These data belong to a study of blood T cell repertoires in COVID-19. Study background: Sample material is recorded as cDNA or gDNA derived from T cells, B-cell-depleted T cells, or PBMCs.

Germline assignment: CDR1 SGHRS and CDR2 YFSETQ. There are 13 residues in the CDR3. V was trimmed by 7 bases and J by 4 bases, leaving 14 bases between them. In the authors' methods: Amplification from reference gene primers served as the basis for estimated nucleated cell counts. Generated by immunoSEQ multiplex PCR, the TCRdb table keeps only in-frame clones and is missing some. D and trimming come from the DNA, and the V and J calls and clone size come from that table. The table shows 150,000 to 200,000 clones, with around 82% occurring only once. Sequencing was performed on peripheral blood. The sequence was obtained from a human donor with acute or convalescent COVID-19. The donor label of this sample is uncertain. The genes are TRBV5-1 and TRBJ1-1, with a tentative D call TRBD1 (5 bases). In nucleotides, the CDR3 is TGCGCCAGCGGTGGGCAGGGAGGCACTGAAGCTTTCTTT. It yields the protein CASGGQGGTEAFF.